This TCR beta chain was documented in a study of cytomegalovirus exposure and HLA in healthy donors. About the research overall: Out of 398 genotyped donors, less than 85% belonged to the Caucasian-associated ancestry cluster. Study outcomes and limitations: Presence/absence analyses supposed approximately even sequencing depth among donors. Most of the CMV-associated TCR beta chains (in a later analysis) appeared to be HLA-restricted.

The length of the CDR3 is 17 residues. CDR1 SGHVS and CDR2 FQNEAQ come from the germline V gene. J gave up 3 bases and V 3 bases, and 10 bases lay outside the gene matches. As concerns this clone: What it binds is unknown.

PCR involved 60 Vbeta and 13 Jbeta primers. Some clones are missing from TCRdb's copy, which holds only in-frame ones; the method was immunoSEQ multiplex PCR. The sample shows 120,000 or so clones, around 70% of them seen only once. What was sequenced was PBMCs. This TCR was sampled from a woman aged 40 to 50 in good health and CMV-seropositive. The J gene is TRBJ2-1, the V gene TRBV7-8, with TRBD2 matching over 8 bases. As DNA, the CDR3 is TGTGCCAGCAGCTTGATGGTAGCGGGACCCATCTACAATGAGCAGTTCTTC. As protein: CASSLMVAGPIYNEQFF.